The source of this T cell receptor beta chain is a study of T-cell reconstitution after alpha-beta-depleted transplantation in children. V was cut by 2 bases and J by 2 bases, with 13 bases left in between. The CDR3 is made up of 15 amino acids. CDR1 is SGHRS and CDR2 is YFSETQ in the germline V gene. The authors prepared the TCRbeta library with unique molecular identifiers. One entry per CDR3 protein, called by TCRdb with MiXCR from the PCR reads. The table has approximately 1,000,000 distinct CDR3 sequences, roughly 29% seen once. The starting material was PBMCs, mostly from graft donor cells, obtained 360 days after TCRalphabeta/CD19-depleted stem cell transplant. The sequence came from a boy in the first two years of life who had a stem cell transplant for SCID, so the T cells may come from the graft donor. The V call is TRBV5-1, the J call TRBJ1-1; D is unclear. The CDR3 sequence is CASSFLGPTNTEAFF. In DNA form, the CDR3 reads TGCGCCAGCAGCTTTCTGGGTCCTACCAACACTGAAGCTTTCTTT.